Listed below are T cell receptor beta chains from one sample, sequenced in a study of blood T cell repertoires in COVID-19. The table came from immunoSEQ multiplex PCR; TCRdb's copy has only in-frame clones and leaves some out. The repertoire holds fewer than 650,000 clones, with 85% to 90% as singletons. Input material: peripheral blood. These receptors were obtained from a woman in her forties or fifties with COVID-19, enrolled during active disease. The CDR3 runs from the conserved cysteine through the conserved F or W. D genes are given only for firm matches. Not every row has a clone size; where given, it reads once, few, many or a size class.

TRBD2	TRBJ2-2	TRBV28	-	CASSLGGSTGELFF	TGTGCCAGCAGTTTGGGAGGGTCCACCGGGGAGCTGTTTTTT
-	TRBJ2-6	TRBV28	-	CASRRSSGANVLTF	TGTGCCAGCAGGAGATCCTCTGGGGCCAACGTCCTGACTTTC
TRBD2	TRBJ2-7	TRBV7-6	-	CASSEGLAGGTYEQYF	TGTGCCAGCAGCGAGGGACTAGCGGGGGGTACCTACGAGCAGTACTTC
-	TRBJ1-1	TRBV7-9	-	CASDNTWTDEAFF	TGTGCCAGCGACAACACTTGGACAGATGAAGCTTTCTTT
-	TRBJ1-2	TRBV2	once	CASRGQIADGYTF	TGTGCCAGCAGGGGGCAGATTGCGGATGGCTACACCTTC
-	TRBJ1-1	TRBV12-5	-	CASEAESGTEAFF	TGTGCTAGTGAGGCGGAGTCGGGGACTGAAGCTTTCTTT
-	TRBJ1-1	TRBV19	-	CASSIRTDRYTEAFF	TGTGCCAGTAGTATACGGACAGACCGGTACACTGAAGCTTTCTTT
-	TRBJ1-2	TRBV9	-	CASSALGAGYTF	TGTGCCAGTAGCGCCTTGGGGGCAGGCTACACCTTC
TRBD1	TRBJ2-2	TRBV2	-	CASRGTGAGELFF	TGTGCCAGCAGGGGGACAGGGGCAGGGGAGCTGTTTTTT
TRBD1	TRBJ1-1	TRBV6-2/TRBV6-3	-	CASSSTGAAEAFF	TGTGCCAGCAGTTCTACAGGGGCCGCTGAAGCTTTCTTT
-	TRBJ1-6	TRBV18	-	CASATDRNSPLHF	TGTGCCAGCGCGACCGACAGAAATTCACCCCTCCACTTT
-	TRBJ1-6	TRBV7-2	-	CASSLGLGSPLHF	TGTGCCAGCAGTCTCGGGTTGGGTTCACCCCTCCACTTT
-	TRBJ2-3	TRBV6-5	-	CASRDRGTDTQYF	TGTGCCAGCCGGGATAGGGGGACAGATACGCAGTATTTT
TRBD1	TRBJ2-7	TRBV6-1	-	CASSEAGTGSYEQYF	TGTGCCAGCAGTGAAGCGGGGACAGGGTCCTACGAGCAGTACTTC
TRBD1	TRBJ1-1	TRBV18	-	CASSPGTANTEAFF	TGTGCCAGCTCCCCCGGGACAGCCAACACTGAAGCTTTCTTT
-	TRBJ1-1	TRBV6-5	-	CASSTGTPNTEAFF	TGTGCCAGCAGTACTGGGACACCGAACACTGAAGCTTTCTTT
-	TRBJ1-4	TRBV19	-	CASIDRGGSEKLFF	TGTGCCAGTATTGACCGGGGAGGTAGCGAAAAACTGTTTTTT
-	TRBJ2-3	TRBV5-8	-	CASSGTWGTLLQYF	TGTGCCAGCAGCGGCACATGGGGGACACTTTTGCAGTATTTT
-	TRBJ1-6	TRBV30	-	CAWSPGLNSPLHF	TGTGCCTGGAGTCCGGGACTAAATTCACCCCTCCACTTT
-	TRBJ2-1	TRBV6-5	-	CASSYGPGEQFF	TGTGCCAGCAGTTACGGTCCGGGAGAACAGTTCTTC
TRBD1	TRBJ1-4	TRBV30	-	CAWSPKQGTNEKLFF	TGTGCCTGGAGTCCGAAACAGGGGACTAATGAAAAACTGTTTTTT
-	TRBJ1-3	TRBV29-1	-	CSVEPSSGNTIYF	TGCAGCGTTGAACCCAGCTCTGGAAACACCATATATTTT
-	TRBJ2-2	TRBV13	-	CASSLGEGLRWGTGELFF	TGTGCCAGCAGCTTAGGTGAAGGACTGCGGTGGGGTACCGGGGAGCTGTTTTTT
-	TRBJ1-5	TRBV23-1	-	CASSQSGDQPQHF	TGCGCCAGCAGTCAATCAGGGGATCAGCCCCAGCATTTT
-	TRBJ1-2	TRBV6-1	-	CASSEGGMTYGYTF	TGTGCCAGCAGTGAGGGAGGGATGACCTATGGCTACACCTTC
-	TRBJ1-1	TRBV12-3/TRBV12-4	-	CASSLTPSSEAFF	TGTGCCAGCAGTTTAACCCCCTCGAGTGAAGCTTTCTTT
-	TRBJ2-5	TRBV24-1	-	CATSDLHLNYNPQETQYF	TGTGCCACCAGTGATTTGCATTTGAACTATAACCCTCAAGAGACCCAGTACTTC
-	TRBJ2-6	TRBV6-4	once	CASSHRAGANVLTF	TGTGCCAGCAGTCATCGAGCGGGGGCCAACGTCCTGACTTTC
-	TRBJ1-5	TRBV6-1	-	CASSETGLEPQHF	TGTGCCAGCAGTGAAACAGGCCTGGAGCCCCAGCATTTT
-	TRBJ1-2	TRBV2	few	CASSGRGNLGYTF	TGTGCCAGCAGCGGAAGAGGGAATCTTGGCTACACCTTC
TRBD2	TRBJ2-3	TRBV2	-	CASSLAGPDTQYF	TGTGCCAGCAGCCTAGCGGGGCCCGATACGCAGTATTTT
-	TRBJ1-2	TRBV5-6	-	CASSLFGGQDGYTF	TGTGCCAGCAGCTTGTTCGGGGGGCAGGATGGCTACACCTTC
-	TRBJ2-3	TRBV19	-	CASSISSRLTDTQYF	TGTGCCAGTAGTATCTCTAGCCGACTTACAGATACGCAGTATTTT
TRBD1	TRBJ2-5	TRBV19	-	CASSLGGLQETQYF	TGTGCCAGTAGCTTAGGGGGCCTACAAGAGACCCAGTACTTC
TRBD2	TRBJ2-2	TRBV30	-	CAWDGTSGGAHTGELFF	TGTGCCTGGGACGGGACTAGCGGGGGGGCGCACACCGGGGAGCTGTTTTTT
TRBD1	TRBJ1-6	TRBV11-1	-	CASSLGQGRAPLHF	TGTGCCAGCAGCCTCGGACAGGGTAGGGCACCCCTCCACTTT
TRBD1	TRBJ1-3	TRBV28	once	CASSHLTGGSTGNTIYF	TGTGCCAGCAGCCACCTCACAGGGGGTTCGACTGGAAACACCATATATTTT
-	TRBJ1-2	TRBV12-3/TRBV12-4	-	CASSLSLYGYTF	TGTGCCAGCAGTTTGAGCCTTTATGGCTACACCTTC
TRBD1	TRBJ2-2	TRBV7-9	-	CASSARPRTGGAGELFF	TGTGCCAGCAGCGCGAGACCGCGGACAGGGGGAGCCGGGGAGCTGTTTTTT
-	TRBJ1-6	TRBV10-3	-	CAITEQGNNSPLHF	TGTGCCATCACCGAACAGGGTAACAATTCACCCCTCCACTTT
-	TRBJ2-7	TRBV5-6	-	CASSLWGETGAHEQYF	TGTGCCAGCAGCTTGTGGGGGGAAACAGGGGCCCACGAGCAGTACTTC
TRBD1	TRBJ1-2	TRBV7-3	few	CASTGQGAYGYTF	TGTGCCAGCACCGGACAGGGGGCCTATGGCTACACCTTC
-	TRBJ1-1	TRBV12-3/TRBV12-4	few	CASSLRGREAFF	TGTGCCAGCAGTTTAAGGGGCAGGGAAGCTTTCTTT
TRBD2	TRBJ2-1	TRBV3-1/TRBV3-2	-	CASSLDLAGGNYNEQFF	TGTGCCAGCAGCCTAGACCTCGCGGGGGGTAATTACAATGAGCAGTTCTTC
TRBD1	TRBJ1-1	TRBV6-5	-	CASSSGTAKNTEAFF	TGTGCCAGCAGTTCCGGGACAGCTAAGAACACTGAAGCTTTCTTT
TRBD1	TRBJ1-5	TRBV19	-	CASSIRGRDSNQPQHF	TGTGCCAGTAGTATAAGGGGGCGGGATAGCAATCAGCCCCAGCATTTT
TRBD2	TRBJ2-5	TRBV11-3	-	CASSLGRGSQETQYF	TGTGCCAGCAGCTTGGGGCGGGGGTCCCAAGAGACCCAGTACTTC
TRBD1	TRBJ1-2	TRBV4-1	-	CASSPGTGNYGYTF	TGCGCCAGCAGCCCTGGGACAGGGAACTATGGCTACACCTTC
-	TRBJ1-4	TRBV1	-	CTSSLCPRTGTATNEKLFF	TGCACCAGCAGTCTATGCCCCCGGACAGGGACGGCAACTAATGAAAAACTGTTTTTT
TRBD2	TRBJ2-5	TRBV10-3	-	CATSRLAGGPEETQYF	TGTGCCACCTCGCGGCTAGCGGGGGGGCCAGAAGAGACCCAGTACTTC
TRBD1	TRBJ1-1	TRBV6-2/TRBV6-3	-	CASSYSGRGWQRAFF	TGTGCCAGCAGTTACTCGGGCAGGGGGTGGCAGAGAGCTTTCTTT
TRBD2	TRBJ2-1	TRBV10-1	-	CASSPGLAGNEQFF	TGCGCCAGCAGTCCAGGACTAGCTGGAAATGAGCAGTTCTTC
-	TRBJ1-5	TRBV28	-	CASSFSGAQHF	TGTGCCAGCAGCTTTTCGGGGGCCCAGCATTTT
-	TRBJ2-7	TRBV2	-	CASSRGQLPSYEQYF	TGTGCCAGCTCGAGAGGACAGCTCCCCTCTTACGAGCAGTACTTC
TRBD2	TRBJ2-1	TRBV9	-	CASSVPSRGSGGVMWDNEQFF	TGTGCCAGCAGCGTTCCCTCTCGGGGTAGCGGGGGGGTAATGTGGGACAATGAGCAGTTCTTC
-	TRBJ1-2	TRBV21-1	-	CASTLDSYGYTF	TGTGCCAGCACCCTAGACAGCTATGGCTACACCTTC
TRBD1	TRBJ1-1	TRBV11-2	-	CASSSRDRGTEAFF	TGTGCCAGCAGCTCCCGGGACAGGGGAACTGAAGCTTTCTTT
TRBD1	TRBJ1-1	TRBV7-2	once	CASSLTALTGTNTEAFF	TGTGCCAGCAGCTTAACCGCCTTGACAGGGACGAACACTGAAGCTTTCTTT
-	TRBJ1-1	TRBV6-1	-	CASSETGRVGTEAFF	TGTGCCAGCAGTGAAACGGGCAGGGTGGGCACTGAAGCTTTCTTT